Listed below are T cell receptor beta chains from one sample, sequenced in a study of cytomegalovirus exposure and HLA in healthy donors. The repertoire was sequenced with immunoSEQ multiplex PCR; TCRdb's copy has only in-frame clones and lacks some. The sample holds roughly 160,000 clones; approximately 80% are singletons and the top ten take around 2%. Specimen: PBMCs. The origin of the receptors is a man aged 50 to 59 in good health and CMV-seropositive. The CDR3 runs from the conserved cysteine through the conserved F or W. A D gene is named only where the DNA matches it firmly. Clone size appears in some rows only: once, few, many, or a class for an expanded clone.

>-|TRBV27|TRBJ1-1|-|14
CASSLGQGNTEAFF
TGTGCCAGCAGTTTAGGGCAGGGCAACACTGAAGCTTTCTTT
>TRBD1|TRBV6-6|TRBJ2-7|once|14
CASRIQDRASEQYF
TGTGCCAGCAGGATCCAGGACAGGGCGTCCGAGCAGTACTTC
>TRBD1|TRBV2|TRBJ1-2|-|14
CASSAGDSFYGYTF
TGTGCCAGCAGTGCCGGGGACAGCTTTTATGGCTACACCTTC
>TRBD1|TRBV6-1|TRBJ1-2|-|14
CASRARGLEYGYTF
TGTGCCAGCAGGGCCAGGGGGTTGGAGTATGGCTACACCTTC
>-|TRBV5-8|TRBJ2-5|few|12
CASSLEVETQYF
TGTGCCAGCAGCTTAGAGGTAGAGACCCAGTACTTC
>TRBD1|TRBV4-3|TRBJ1-6|-|15
CASQVRTGGNSPLHF
TGCGCCAGCCAGGTTCGGACAGGGGGAAATTCACCCCTCCACTTT
>TRBD1|TRBV7-8|TRBJ1-2|-|16
CAGSFIQGEEPYGYTF
TGTGCCGGCAGCTTCATACAGGGGGAAGAGCCCTATGGCTACACCTTC
>-|TRBV7-9|TRBJ1-3|-|15
CASSPPGGAGNTIYF
TGTGCCAGCAGCCCCCCAGGCGGGGCTGGAAACACCATATATTTT
>TRBD1|TRBV19|TRBJ2-1|-|14
CASRTGQGFDEQFF
TGTGCCAGCCGTACGGGACAGGGGTTCGATGAGCAGTTCTTC
>TRBD2|TRBV7-2|TRBJ2-1|-|13
CASRAGGFNEQFF
TGTGCCAGTCGGGCGGGGGGATTCAATGAGCAGTTCTTC
>-|TRBV18|TRBJ2-3|few|14
CASSPYNPTDTQYF
TGTGCCAGCTCACCCTATAATCCCACAGATACGCAGTATTTT
>TRBD1|TRBV19|TRBJ1-2|-|14
CATIRTGVGYGYTF
TGTGCCACGATTCGGACAGGGGTTGGCTACGGCTACACCTTC
>-|TRBV7-9|TRBJ2-2|-|16
CASSPNRPRNTGELFF
TGTGCCAGCAGCCCGAACAGACCCAGGAACACCGGGGAGCTGTTTTTT
>-|TRBV10-2|TRBJ1-3|-|16
CASSEPGGEGGNTIYF
TGCGCCAGCAGTGAGCCGGGTGGCGAGGGTGGAAACACCATATATTTT
>-|TRBV19|TRBJ1-3|-|14
CASTPMGAGNTIYF
TGTGCCAGTACCCCGATGGGGGCCGGAAACACCATATATTTT
>TRBD1|TRBV18|TRBJ1-1|-|18
CASSYSRDRGQADTEAFF
TGTGCCAGCTCTTATTCACGGGACAGGGGGCAAGCCGACACTGAAGCTTTCTTT
>-|TRBV5-5|TRBJ1-6|-|14
CASSSQRMASPLHF
TGTGCCAGCAGCTCGCAAAGAATGGCTTCACCCCTCCACTTT
>TRBD1|TRBV29-1|TRBJ2-6|-|16
CSAVGTANSGANVLTF
TGCAGCGCAGTGGGGACAGCCAACTCTGGGGCCAACGTCCTGACTTTC
>-|TRBV7-2|TRBJ1-2|-|15
CASSLEQDRDYGYTF
TGTGCCAGCAGCTTAGAACAGGATAGAGATTATGGCTACACCTTC
>TRBD1|TRBV19|TRBJ2-7|-|14
CASSLDRGRGEQYF
TGTGCCAGTAGTTTGGACAGGGGGCGCGGCGAGCAGTACTTC
>-|TRBV4-2|TRBJ2-6|-|17
CASSQVPGKSGANVLTF
TGTGCCAGCAGCCAAGTACCAGGGAAGTCTGGGGCCAACGTCCTGACTTTC
>-|TRBV25-1|TRBJ1-6|once|15
CASSEWGGDNSPLHF
TGTGCCAGCAGTGAATGGGGGGGCGATAATTCACCCCTCCACTTT
>TRBD2|TRBV5-1|TRBJ2-7|-|15
CASSLRLAETYEQYF
TGCGCCAGCAGCCTCAGACTAGCGGAGACCTACGAGCAGTACTTC
>TRBD1|TRBV29-1|TRBJ1-2|few|13
CSVVRDRGNGYTF
TGCAGCGTAGTCCGGGACAGGGGGAATGGCTACACCTTC
>TRBD1|TRBV18|TRBJ2-7|-|14
CASSPRDRPYEQYF
TGTGCCAGCTCACCCCGGGACAGACCCTACGAGCAGTACTTC
>TRBD2|TRBV5-5|TRBJ2-7|many|15
CASSLDAGGWYEQYF
TGTGCCAGCAGCTTGGATGCGGGGGGGTGGTACGAGCAGTACTTC
>TRBD1|TRBV7-9|TRBJ1-5|-|15
CASQGQGVGNQPQHF
TGTGCCAGCCAAGGACAGGGGGTAGGTAATCAGCCCCAGCATTTT
>TRBD1|TRBV5-6|TRBJ1-1|-|15
CASSWTGGLNTEAFF
TGTGCCAGCAGCTGGACAGGGGGCTTGAACACTGAAGCTTTCTTT
>TRBD1|TRBV5-1|TRBJ2-2|-|16
CASSQPTGVDTGELFF
TGCGCCAGCAGCCAGCCGACAGGGGTTGACACCGGGGAGCTGTTTTTT
>TRBD1|TRBV7-2|TRBJ1-4|-|15
CASSIPGQHNEKLFF
TGTGCCAGCAGCATTCCGGGACAGCATAATGAAAAACTGTTTTTT
>-|TRBV7-2|TRBJ2-1|-|13
CASSSWLDGEQFF
TGTGCCAGCAGCTCATGGCTTGATGGTGAGCAGTTCTTC
>TRBD2|TRBV23-1|TRBJ2-1|-|14
CASSQAGLYNEQFF
TGCGCCAGCAGTCAAGCGGGACTATACAATGAGCAGTTCTTC
>-|TRBV12-1|TRBJ2-3|-|15
CASSATGQSTDTQYF
TGTGCCAGCAGCGCGACGGGACAGAGCACAGATACGCAGTATTTT
>TRBD1|TRBV27|TRBJ2-7|once|16
CASSLSGTATSYEQYF
TGTGCCAGCAGTTTATCCGGGACAGCGACCTCCTACGAGCAGTACTTC
>-|TRBV7-4|TRBJ1-5|-|11
CASNPLQPQHF
TGTGCCAGCAACCCACTACAGCCCCAGCATTTT
>-|TRBV18|TRBJ1-1|-|14
CASSLGRGRTEAFF
TGTGCCAGCTCACTTGGTCGCGGTAGGACTGAAGCTTTCTTT
>-|TRBV5-6|TRBJ2-2|-|14
CASSLEWRLGELFF
TGTGCCAGCAGCTTGGAGTGGAGACTCGGGGAGCTGTTTTTT
>-|TRBV28|TRBJ2-7|few|17
CASSLPLGGAITYEQYF
TGTGCCAGCAGTTTGCCCCTAGGGGGGGCTATAACCTACGAGCAGTACTTC
>-|TRBV19|TRBJ1-3|-|13
CASKTGTGNTIYF
TGTGCCAGCAAAACAGGGACTGGAAACACCATATATTTT
>-|TRBV30|TRBJ2-7|few|16
CAWSRYLGGGVYEQYF
TGTGCCTGGAGTAGGTATTTGGGAGGGGGGGTATACGAGCAGTACTTC
>TRBD1|TRBV7-2|TRBJ2-7|-|17
CASSLLGTGGSSYEQYF
TGTGCCAGCAGCTTACTCGGGACAGGGGGGAGCTCCTACGAGCAGTACTTC
>-|TRBV4-2|TRBJ2-3|-|16
CASSLKVAGGQDTQYF
TGTGCCAGCAGCCTCAAAGTGGCAGGGGGGCAAGATACGCAGTATTTT
>-|TRBV2|TRBJ1-2|-|14
CASSLTAANYGYTF
TGTGCCAGCAGTCTGACAGCTGCTAACTATGGCTACACCTTC
>TRBD1|TRBV19|TRBJ2-7|few|14
CASSLGTGAYEQYF
TGTGCCAGTAGTCTTGGGACAGGAGCCTACGAGCAGTACTTC
>TRBD1|TRBV5-4|TRBJ2-7|few|14
CASSSGQGIYEQYF
TGTGCCAGCAGCTCCGGACAGGGCATCTACGAGCAGTACTTC
>-|TRBV29-1|TRBJ1-2|-|15
CSVVMSGPKHYGYTF
TGCAGCGTTGTTATGAGCGGGCCGAAGCATTATGGCTACACCTTC
>-|TRBV9|TRBJ1-2|-|15
CASSVGTVLSYGYTF
TGTGCCAGCAGCGTAGGGACAGTCCTATCCTATGGCTACACCTTC
>TRBD2|TRBV11-3|TRBJ2-3|-|16
CASSPKAGGYTDTQYF
TGTGCCAGCAGCCCGAAAGCGGGGGGATACACAGATACGCAGTATTTT
>-|TRBV4-3|TRBJ1-5|-|13
CASSQELYQPQHF
TGCGCCAGCAGCCAAGAGCTATATCAGCCCCAGCATTTT
>-|TRBV4-3|TRBJ1-2|once|16
CASSQELGDLGYGYTF
TGCGCCAGCAGCCAAGAGTTGGGTGATCTAGGCTATGGCTACACCTTC